The 14 T cell receptor beta chains below were found in one sample sequenced in a study of vaccination effects on CD4 cells after COVID-19. After less than twelve days in culture, the CD4+ T cells were isolated. Participants each got two BNT162b2 or mRNA-1273 vaccine doses. Clones were read by immunoSEQ multiplex PCR, and TCRdb kept only the in-frame ones, dropping some. The sample shows about 71,000 clones, more than 60% of them seen only once. These receptors lack a known antigen. The source material was CD4+ T cells from PBMCs cultured without peptide, sampled after COVID-19 vaccination. These receptors originate from a human donor who received a COVID-19 vaccine.

This rearrangement joins TRBV5-5 to TRBJ2-2, with TRBD1 matching 8 bases. The CDR3 is made up of 15 amino acids. Germline CDR1 is SGHKS and CDR2 is YYEKEE (reference sequence). Trimming took 3 bases from V and 2 from J; bases not matched to a gene: 3. The CDR3 DNA follows: TGTGCCAGCAGCTCGGGACAGGAAAACACCGGGGAGCTGTTTTTT. This sequence encodes CASSSGQENTGELFF.

The chain links TRBV12-3 or TRBV12-4 to TRBJ2-2, with D possibly being TRBD2 (5 bases). Trimming stripped 8 bases from V and 2 bases from J, with 9 bases between. CDR3 length: 13 amino acids. The CDR3, as DNA: TGTGCCAGCGGAAGCGGAAACACCGGGGAGCTGTTTTTT. It yields the protein CASGSGNTGELFF.

The rearrangement uses TRBV5-1 and TRBJ2-3; D is undetermined. This CDR3 comprises 14 residues. Germline CDR1 is SGHRS and CDR2 is YFSETQ. V gave up 2 bases and J gave up 4 bases, with 11 bases separating them. In DNA, the CDR3 is TGCGCCAGCAGCTTTTCGACTTCCCCAGATACGCAGTATTTT. Translated, it gives CASSFSTSPDTQYF. Complete variable domain (other parts from reference TRBV5-1 and TRBJ2-3): KAGVTQTPRYLIKTRGQQVTLSCSPISGHRSVSWYQQTPGQGLQFLFEYFSETQRNKGNFPGRFSGRQFSNSRSEMNVSTLELGDSALYLCASSFSTSPDTQYFGPGTRLTVL.

This chain links TRBV6-5 with TRBJ1-2, with TRBD1 as a possible D gene (5 bases). V was shortened by 4 bases and J by 6 bases, with 9 bases between the two germline ends. Germline V gives CDR1 MNHEY, CDR2 SVGAGI. This CDR3 contains 12 residues. The CDR3, as DNA: TGTGCCAGCAGTTCCAGGGTTGATGGCTACACCTTC. It yields the protein CASSSRVDGYTF.

The gene calls are TRBV25-1 and TRBJ2-5, with TRBD1 matching 12 bases. Per germline, CDR1 MGHDK and CDR2 SYGVNS. This CDR3 has 16 residues. J lost 4 bases, V lost 3 bases, and 6 bases had no gene match. The CDR3 nucleotides read TGTGCCAGCAGTGAGGGGGGACAGGGGGCAGGAGAGACCCAGTACTTC. It is translated as CASSEGGQGAGETQYF.

The chain combines TRBV5-1 with TRBJ2-7; tentatively, D is TRBD2 (6 bases). Per the germline V gene, CDR1 is SGHRS and CDR2 is YFSETQ. This CDR3 contains 14 residues. The germline V and J ends were trimmed by 0 bases and 3 bases, with 10 bases remaining between them. As DNA, the CDR3 is TGCGCCAGCAGCTTGGGGCCGGGAGACTACGAGCAGTACGTC. This translates into CASSLGPGDYEQYV.

The J gene is TRBJ2-5, the V gene TRBV29-1, with 10 positions matching TRBD2. After removal of 3 bases from V and 2 bases from J, the junction contained 0 bases not matched to a gene. The CDR3 length is 13 residues. CDR1 and CDR2 (germline): SQVTM, ANQGSEA. CDR3 nucleotide sequence: TGCAGCGTTGAGACTAGCGGGCAAGAGACCCAGTACTTC. Encoded protein: CSVETSGQETQYF.

V gene TRBV7-3 combines with J gene TRBJ2-1; D gene uncertain. Germline V gives CDR1 SGHTA, CDR2 FQGTGA. This CDR3 comprises 15 residues. V lost 1 base and J lost 6, with 13 bases in between. CDR3 bases: TGTGCCAGCAGCTTAATGGTTGGGCAGGCCAATGAGCAGTTCTTC. It specifies CASSLMVGQANEQFF.

V is TRBV30 and J is TRBJ1-4, with 8 bases lining up with TRBD1. The V segment lost 5 bases and the J segment 6 bases; nucleotides outside the gene matches: 5. This CDR3 region has 13 residues. CDR1 is GTSNPN and CDR2 is SVGIG in the germline V gene (reference sequence). CDR3 amino acids: CAWQNRGYEKLFF. DNA of the CDR3: TGTGCCTGGCAGAACAGGGGGTATGAAAAACTGTTTTTT.

Written as DNA, the CDR3 is TGTGCCAGCAGCCAAGATTGGGCGAACGGACCCCTCCACTTT. Translated, it gives CASSQDWANGPLHF. The gene calls are TRBV14 and TRBJ1-6; D is unclear. CDR3 length equals 14 residues. V dropped 0 bases and J dropped 12 bases, with 12 bases sitting between them. CDR1 and CDR2 from the germline V gene are SGHDN and FVKESK.

The CDR3 protein is CASSESGRGNSPLHF. The CDR3 region has the DNA TGTGCCAGCAGTGAATCGGGCAGGGGTAATTCACCCCTCCACTTT. The J gene is TRBJ1-6, the V gene TRBV2; D might be TRBD1 (6 bases). This CDR3 has 15 amino acids. The V end was cut by 2 bases, the J end by 6 bases, with 11 bases between. In germline, CDR1 is SNHLY, CDR2 FYNNEI. Full variable domain (rest looked up from reference TRBV2 and TRBJ1-6): EPEVTQTPSHQVTQMGQEVILRCVPISNHLYFYWYRQILGQKVEFLVSFYNNEISEKSEIFDDQFSVERPDGSNFTLKIRSTKLEDSAMYFCASSESGRGNSPLHFGNGTRLTVT.

The CDR3 DNA is TGTGCCACCAGTGATCCGGGTAGGGTCTATGGCTACACCTTC. Its translation is CATSDPGRVYGYTF. This chain links TRBV24-1 with TRBJ1-2, with unresolved D. CDR1 is KGHDR, CDR2 SFDVKD, per germline. The CDR3 spans 14 residues. V was shortened by 3 bases and J by 4 bases, with 11 bases between the two germline ends.

CDR3: CASSLEAGSGNTIYF. In DNA, the CDR3 is TGCGCCAGCAGCTTGGAAGCGGGATCCGGAAACACCATATATTTT. V is TRBV5-1 and J is TRBJ1-3; the D is unclear. V lost 0 bases and J 4 bases, leaving 11 bases between the germline ends. The CDR3 extends over 15 amino acids. Germline V lookup: CDR1 SGHRS, CDR2 YFSETQ.

This sequence joins TRBV5-4 and TRBJ2-2; 16 nucleotides align to TRBD2. V was clipped by 4 bases and J by 3 bases; unmatched bases: 6. The germline gives CDR1 SGHNT, CDR2 YYREEE (reference sequence). This CDR3 is 18 amino acids long. CDR3 DNA: TGTGCCAGCAGCACGGGACTAGCGGGGGGGCACGACACCGGGGAGCTGTTTTTT. It translates to CASSTGLAGGHDTGELFF.